The entry that follows covers one T cell receptor beta chain sequence. These data belong to a study of blood T cell repertoires in COVID-19. About the study: Samples representing acute and convalescent COVID-19 were sourced from the United States, Italy and Spain. Sources were T cells, B-cell-depleted T cells, or PBMCs; the material itself was cDNA or gDNA.

As handled by the study authors: Nucleated cell counts were estimated from reference gene primer amplification. Generated by immunoSEQ multiplex PCR, the TCRdb table keeps only in-frame clones and is missing some. V and J calls and clone size are copied from that table; D and trimming were computed from the DNA. The data show approximately 24,000 clones, about four fifths seen once. The TCR originated in a human donor in a cohort sampled during active COVID-19. Sequences were obtained from peripheral blood.

The DNA of the CDR3 is TGTGCCAGCAGCTTAGGTGTCCCAGGGGGTACCTACGAGCAGTACTTC. Translating it yields CASSLGVPGGTYEQYF. The genes are TRBV11-2 and TRBJ2-7; TRBD1 agrees at 7 bases. The germline CDR1 and CDR2 sequences are SGHAT and FQNNGV. Germline trimming cut 1 base from V and 2 bases from J; bases unmatched to any gene: 8. This CDR3 comprises 16 residues.